This TCR beta chain was profiled in a study of CD8 T cells in ankylosing spondylitis. This clonotype was seen only a few times. This CDR3 comprises 15 residues. Trimming took 3 bases from V and 6 from J; bases not matched to a gene: 7. Construction of TCR beta libraries was performed using quantitative 5'-RACE with molecular barcodes. TCRdb independently ran MiXCR on the 5' RACE reads; one entry per CDR3 protein. The profile shows a few hundred thousand distinct CDR3 sequences, approximately 22% of them singletons. This receptor was taken from a male donor with ankylosing spondylitis or in good health (not recorded which). Sample: blood, either unsorted or a sorted T cell fraction (not recorded which). The rearrangement uses TRBV12-3 or TRBV12-4 and TRBJ1-2, with 10 positions matching TRBD1. CDR3 protein: CASSLAVTGGNGYTF. The CDR3, as DNA: TGTGCCAGCAGTTTGGCGGTGACAGGGGGCAATGGCTACACCTTC.